Here is one TCR beta chain with its context. Its antigen is not identified. Reverse transcribed after extraction, RNA yielded cDNA as the sequencing template. This table comes from immunoSEQ multiplex PCR, and its TCRdb copy is limited to in-frame clones, with some not included. Of just over 150,000 clones listed, just over 65% are singletons. This record belongs to a study of CD8+ T cells in alopecia areata. The study's findings and limits: Clonality exceeded that of normal scalp in lesional scalp, most notably in alopecia totalis/universalis. With tofacitinib ongoing, many expanded lesional clones persisted in both scalp and blood.

Treatment reported: oral pan-JAK inhibitor, 5-10 mg twice daily. Germline assignment: CDR1 SGHTA and CDR2 FQGNSA. V shed 5 bases, J shed 2 bases, and the junction held 6 bases outside the gene matches. This CDR3 is built from 15 residues. The chain is built from TRBV7-2 and TRBJ2-5, with TRBD1 identical over 9 bases. The origin of this receptor is a human donor with alopecia areata. The sequencing here drew on CD4+ T cells sorted from blood, taken at week 4, from a patient treated with tofacitinib. The CDR3 is CASSAGTGKQETQYF. CDR3 DNA sequence: TGTGCCAGCAGCGCCGGGACAGGGAAACAAGAGACCCAGTACTTC.